This record concerns one T cell receptor beta chain sequence. What it binds is unknown. This sample stems from a study of OX40 agonist ivuxolimab in advanced cancers. This CDR3 has 15 residues. CDR1 and CDR2 from the germline V gene are SNHLY and FYNNEI. V gave up 6 bases and J gave up 0 bases, with 11 bases separating them. General study points: Among some nonresponders, normalized T-cell clonal expansion was also low. At doses 0.1 to 3.0 mg/kg, CD4+ and CD8+ clones expanded.

The data were produced by immunoSEQ multiplex PCR, yet TCRdb's version contains in-frame clones alone and is incomplete. Of 65,000 to 95,000 clones in the sample, more than 70% are singletons; the top ten hold approximately 2.1%. V gene TRBV2 combines with J gene TRBJ1-4, with a tentative D call TRBD1 (6 bases). The TCR comes from an adult with an advanced solid tumor such as melanoma, head and neck, liver or kidney cancer. The sequences come from CD4+ or CD8+ T cells sorted from blood, collected in a trial of the OX40 agonist ivuxolimab. The CDR3, as DNA: TGTGCCAGCAGGCGTCAGGGGCCAACTAATGAAAAACTGTTTTTT. Protein sequence: CASRRQGPTNEKLFF.